These T cell receptor beta chains were read from a single sample in a study of somatic mutations in cytotoxic T cells in rheumatoid arthritis. TCRdb keeps only in-frame clones here, not all; method: immunoSEQ multiplex PCR. Here the sample spans about 15,000 clones, 55% to 85% being singletons. What was sequenced was CD8+ T cells sorted from blood. The receptors derive from an adult with rheumatoid arthritis. The CDR3 runs from the conserved cysteine through the conserved F or W. The D gene is left open where the match is weak. Size is omitted from some rows. Given values are once, few, many or a class for expanded clones.

TGTGCCAGCTCCCCCGGCGAGAGCTCCTACGAGCAGTACTTC | CASSPGESSYEQYF | NA | TRBJ2-7 | NA | TRBV6-1
TGTGCCAGCAGTTTCCACACAAACGGGGACACCATATATTTT | CASSFHTNGDTIYF | NA | TRBJ1-3 | once | TRBV28
TGTGCCAGCAGGACTCCTGCCTCCTCTGGAAACACCATATATTTT | CASRTPASSGNTIYF | NA | TRBJ1-3 | NA | TRBV6-1
TGTGCCAGCAGCTTAGATCAAGGGGGACAGACCCAGTACTTC | CASSLDQGGQTQYF | NA | TRBJ2-5 | few | TRBV7-9
TGCAGCGCTGTCGGGGGGCTGGGAACCGGGGAGCTGTTTTTT | CSAVGGLGTGELFF | NA | TRBJ2-2 | medium-sized | TRBV29-1
TGTGCCAGCAGCTTAGTAGGGTCACCCCTCCACTTT | CASSLVGSPLHF | NA | TRBJ1-6 | NA | TRBV13
TGCGCCAGCAGCCAAGATCACCCCAGGGGGCTTTCGAACGAGCAGTACTTC | CASSQDHPRGLSNEQYF | TRBD1 | TRBJ2-7 | NA | TRBV4-3
TGCGCCAGCAGCTTGGAAGTCGGCGGTGGCTACACCTTC | CASSLEVGGGYTF | NA | TRBJ1-2 | NA | TRBV5-1
TGTGCCAGCAGTTACGGCCAGGGGTTTCAAGAGACCCAGTACTTC | CASSYGQGFQETQYF | NA | TRBJ2-5 | NA | TRBV6-6
TGCGCCAGCAGTATTAGGGGGAACTCCTACAATGAGCAGTTCTTC | CASSIRGNSYNEQFF | NA | TRBJ2-1 | NA | TRBV10-2
TGTGCCAGCAGCTCCATGCCCGGTCTAAGGGCCTACAATGAGCAGTTCTTC | CASSSMPGLRAYNEQFF | NA | TRBJ2-1 | NA | TRBV4-2
TGCGCCAGCAGCCTACTCGGACTAGCGGGGGTCGAGCAGTACTTC | CASSLLGLAGVEQYF | TRBD2 | TRBJ2-7 | NA | TRBV4-1
TGTGCCAGCAGCGTAGATGGGACAGAAGGTCAGCCCCAGCATTTT | CASSVDGTEGQPQHF | TRBD1 | TRBJ1-5 | NA | TRBV9
TGTGCCAGCAGCCCTTTCCCAACTAGGTACGAGCAGTACTTC | CASSPFPTRYEQYF | NA | TRBJ2-7 | NA | TRBV11-2
TGTGCCAGCAGTGGGGGACAGGGAAGCGAAAAACTGTTTTTT | CASSGGQGSEKLFF | TRBD1 | TRBJ1-4 | NA | TRBV2
TGTGCCAGCAGCTCCCGGGACAGGGTGTATGACGGCTACACCTTC | CASSSRDRVYDGYTF | TRBD1 | TRBJ1-2 | NA | TRBV7-9
TGTGCCAGCAGTGCGGCAGGGGCCACTGAAGCTTTCTTT | CASSAAGATEAFF | NA | TRBJ1-1 | NA | TRBV27
TGCGCCAGCAGCTTGGAAGGCTTTGAAGCTTTCTTT | CASSLEGFEAFF | NA | TRBJ1-1 | NA | TRBV5-1
TGTGCCAGCTCCTCCAAAAGTGGGGGACCCCAAGAGACCCAGTACTTC | CASSSKSGGPQETQYF | NA | TRBJ2-5 | NA | TRBV13
TGTGCCAGCAGCCCTGGAAAAGCGGGACTTAACGAGCAGTACTTC | CASSPGKAGLNEQYF | TRBD2 | TRBJ2-7 | NA | TRBV11-3
TGTGCCAGTAGTATGGGGGCCAACACTGAAGCTTTCTTT | CASSMGANTEAFF | NA | TRBJ1-1 | few | TRBV19
TGTGCCAGCAGCTTAGAGGGGGAAAAACTGTTTTTT | CASSLEGEKLFF | NA | TRBJ1-4 | NA | TRBV11-2
TGTGCCAGCAGCTTGGCGGGTGTCAAAAACATTCAGTACTTC | CASSLAGVKNIQYF | NA | TRBJ2-4 | NA | TRBV5-6
TGTGCCAGCAGCTTAGGGACAGGGGGCTACAATGAGCAGTTCTTC | CASSLGTGGYNEQFF | TRBD1 | TRBJ2-1 | NA | TRBV11-2
TGTGCCAGCAGCTTACGGGGGGGGCAGTACTTC | CASSLRGGQYF | TRBD2 | TRBJ2-7 | NA | TRBV7-9
TGCAGCGCCTCGGACAGCTACGAGCAGTACTTC | CSASDSYEQYF | NA | TRBJ2-7 | NA | TRBV29-1
TGTGCTAGCAGTAATTTCGGGGTTCGGGAGACCCAGTACTTC | CASSNFGVRETQYF | NA | TRBJ2-5 | NA | TRBV7-7
TGTGCCAGCAGCTTAAAAGGGGCAGATACGCAGTATTTT | CASSLKGADTQYF | NA | TRBJ2-3 | NA | TRBV7-8
TGTGCCAGCAGCTCCCCCGGGGGAAGAAACGAGCAGTACTTC | CASSSPGGRNEQYF | NA | TRBJ2-7 | medium-sized | TRBV5-4
TGTGCCAGCAGCCAGCCACCCCTCGATACGCAGTATTTT | CASSQPPLDTQYF | NA | TRBJ2-3 | NA | TRBV7-3
TGTGCCAGCAGCTTAGGTCCGAGCGAGGGAGCGTACGAGCAGTACTTC | CASSLGPSEGAYEQYF | NA | TRBJ2-7 | NA | TRBV5-6
TGTGCCAGCAGCTTAGGGGCAGGGCGGTACGAGCAGTACTTC | CASSLGAGRYEQYF | NA | TRBJ2-7 | once | TRBV11-2
TGTGCCAGCAGCTTTGGGACAGCGGGTGGCTACACCTTC | CASSFGTAGGYTF | TRBD1 | TRBJ1-2 | NA | TRBV5-4
TGTGCCAGCAGTGAAGGATCGGAGGGAACCGGGGATACGCAGTATTTT | CASSEGSEGTGDTQYF | NA | TRBJ2-3 | NA | TRBV6-1
TGCGCCAGCAGCCAAGCCCAGGGGTTTTCCCTGAACACTGAAGCTTTCTTT | CASSQAQGFSLNTEAFF | NA | TRBJ1-1 | NA | TRBV4-3
TGTGCCAGCAGCTTAGGGAGGGTAGGGCAGTACTTC | CASSLGRVGQYF | NA | TRBJ2-7 | NA | TRBV11-2
TGTGCCAGCACAAGAAAGCGGGGGACTCAAGAGACCCAGTACTTC | CASTRKRGTQETQYF | TRBD2 | TRBJ2-5 | NA | TRBV2
TGTGCCAGCAGCCTACTTTGGGGGGACAGAACCGGGGAGCTGTTTTTT | CASSLLWGDRTGELFF | NA | TRBJ2-2 | NA | TRBV5-8
TGTGCCAGTGGCCAGGGAGGGGGCTATGGCTACACCTTC | CASGQGGGYGYTF | NA | TRBJ1-2 | NA | TRBV19
TGTGCCAGCAGTCCAGGACAGGCACGTGGCTACACCTTC | CASSPGQARGYTF | TRBD1 | TRBJ1-2 | NA | TRBV28
TGCGCCAGCAGCCAAGATGACCTAGCGGGGGGGAGCTCTGGGGCCAACGTCCTGACTTTC | CASSQDDLAGGSSGANVLTF | TRBD2 | TRBJ2-6 | NA | TRBV4-3
TGTGCCAGCAGCCGAGGGGAGCAAGAGACCCAGTACTTC | CASSRGEQETQYF | NA | TRBJ2-5 | medium-sized | TRBV7-9
TGTGCCAGCAGTTTAACGACAGCGAACACTGAAGCTTTCTTT | CASSLTTANTEAFF | NA | TRBJ1-1 | NA | TRBV7-8
TGTGCCAGCAGCCTAAATCAGGGGAAAGCTGGAAACACCATATATTTT | CASSLNQGKAGNTIYF | NA | TRBJ1-3 | NA | TRBV5-8
TGTGCCAGCAGGCTCGGACAGGGGACCTCGTTTCAGTACTTC | CASRLGQGTSFQYF | TRBD1 | TRBJ2-7 | few | TRBV6-5
TGCGCCAGCAGCTTCATCGCCTCTAGGCACACCGGGGAGCTGTTTTTT | CASSFIASRHTGELFF | NA | TRBJ2-2 | NA | TRBV5-1
TGTGCCAGCAGCGTAGAAGTGAACACTGAAGCTTTCTTT | CASSVEVNTEAFF | NA | TRBJ1-1 | NA | TRBV9
TGTGCCAGCAGCTTGAGTCGGCGGTACTTTCCAGATGAGCAGTTCTTC | CASSLSRRYFPDEQFF | NA | TRBJ2-1 | NA | TRBV5-6
TGTGCCAGCAGGCCGACAGGGTTAGGAAACACCATATATTTT | CASRPTGLGNTIYF | TRBD1 | TRBJ1-3 | NA | TRBV4-2
TGTGCCAGCAGCTTATCCCCTTGGGTCGAGGCTTACAATGAGCAGTTCTTC | CASSLSPWVEAYNEQFF | NA | TRBJ2-1 | NA | TRBV7-3
TGTGCCAGCAGTATCTCCGTTCCTTACGTGGGGGCCGATAGACATGAGCAGTTCTTC | CASSISVPYVGADRHEQFF | NA | TRBJ2-1 | NA | TRBV28
TGCGCCAGCAGCCAAGATCAGGGGGTGGGGGAGCAGTACTTC | CASSQDQGVGEQYF | TRBD1 | TRBJ2-7 | NA | TRBV4-1
TGTGCCAGCAGCGTGGGGAGGGAGGAGACCCAGTACTTC | CASSVGREETQYF | TRBD2 | TRBJ2-5 | NA | TRBV7-9
TGTGCCAGCAGGGATGGGGGGAACTCCGAGCAGTACTTC | CASRDGGNSEQYF | NA | TRBJ2-7 | NA | TRBV2
TGTGCCAGCAGTTTGACGGATAGCTCTGGAAACACCATATATTTT | CASSLTDSSGNTIYF | NA | TRBJ1-3 | NA | TRBV6-6
TGTGCCAGCAGCGCGGGACAGGGATTGGGAGAGACCCAGTACTTC | CASSAGQGLGETQYF | TRBD1 | TRBJ2-5 | NA | TRBV7-7
TGTGCCAGCAGTGCTTGGGGCGGGGTGGAGACCCAGTACTTC | CASSAWGGVETQYF | NA | TRBJ2-5 | NA | TRBV13
TGTGCCAGCAGCCCTAGCGGGGGGGCGGGGGAGCAGTACTTC | CASSPSGGAGEQYF | TRBD2 | TRBJ2-7 | NA | TRBV9
TGTGCCAGCACCTTTTCGGGACAGGGGGTGGAAGAGCAGTACTTC | CASTFSGQGVEEQYF | TRBD1 | TRBJ2-7 | once | TRBV2
TGCGCCAGCAGCCAAGAGACCCTGGGTGCCTACGAGCAGTACTTC | CASSQETLGAYEQYF | NA | TRBJ2-7 | NA | TRBV4-1